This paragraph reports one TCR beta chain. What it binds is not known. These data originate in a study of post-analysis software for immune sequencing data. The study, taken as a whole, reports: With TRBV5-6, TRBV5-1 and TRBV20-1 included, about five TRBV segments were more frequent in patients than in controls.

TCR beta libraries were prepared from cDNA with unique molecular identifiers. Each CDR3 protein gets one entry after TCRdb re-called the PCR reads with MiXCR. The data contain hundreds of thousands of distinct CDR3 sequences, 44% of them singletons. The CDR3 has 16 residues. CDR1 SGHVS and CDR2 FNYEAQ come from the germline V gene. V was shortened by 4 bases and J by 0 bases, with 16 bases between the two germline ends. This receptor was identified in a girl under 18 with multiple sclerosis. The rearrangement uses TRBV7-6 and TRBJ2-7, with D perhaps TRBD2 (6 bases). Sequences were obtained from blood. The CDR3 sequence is CASSSLDGRDSYEQYF. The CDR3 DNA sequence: TGTGCCAGCAGCTCCCTAGACGGGCGGGACTCCTACGAGCAGTACTTC. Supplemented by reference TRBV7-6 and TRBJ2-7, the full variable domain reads GAGVSQSPRYKVTKRGQDVALRCDPISGHVSLYWYRQALGQGPEFLTYFNYEAQQDKSGLPNDRFSAERPEGSISTLTIQRTEQRDSAMYRCASSSLDGRDSYEQYFGPGTRLTVT.